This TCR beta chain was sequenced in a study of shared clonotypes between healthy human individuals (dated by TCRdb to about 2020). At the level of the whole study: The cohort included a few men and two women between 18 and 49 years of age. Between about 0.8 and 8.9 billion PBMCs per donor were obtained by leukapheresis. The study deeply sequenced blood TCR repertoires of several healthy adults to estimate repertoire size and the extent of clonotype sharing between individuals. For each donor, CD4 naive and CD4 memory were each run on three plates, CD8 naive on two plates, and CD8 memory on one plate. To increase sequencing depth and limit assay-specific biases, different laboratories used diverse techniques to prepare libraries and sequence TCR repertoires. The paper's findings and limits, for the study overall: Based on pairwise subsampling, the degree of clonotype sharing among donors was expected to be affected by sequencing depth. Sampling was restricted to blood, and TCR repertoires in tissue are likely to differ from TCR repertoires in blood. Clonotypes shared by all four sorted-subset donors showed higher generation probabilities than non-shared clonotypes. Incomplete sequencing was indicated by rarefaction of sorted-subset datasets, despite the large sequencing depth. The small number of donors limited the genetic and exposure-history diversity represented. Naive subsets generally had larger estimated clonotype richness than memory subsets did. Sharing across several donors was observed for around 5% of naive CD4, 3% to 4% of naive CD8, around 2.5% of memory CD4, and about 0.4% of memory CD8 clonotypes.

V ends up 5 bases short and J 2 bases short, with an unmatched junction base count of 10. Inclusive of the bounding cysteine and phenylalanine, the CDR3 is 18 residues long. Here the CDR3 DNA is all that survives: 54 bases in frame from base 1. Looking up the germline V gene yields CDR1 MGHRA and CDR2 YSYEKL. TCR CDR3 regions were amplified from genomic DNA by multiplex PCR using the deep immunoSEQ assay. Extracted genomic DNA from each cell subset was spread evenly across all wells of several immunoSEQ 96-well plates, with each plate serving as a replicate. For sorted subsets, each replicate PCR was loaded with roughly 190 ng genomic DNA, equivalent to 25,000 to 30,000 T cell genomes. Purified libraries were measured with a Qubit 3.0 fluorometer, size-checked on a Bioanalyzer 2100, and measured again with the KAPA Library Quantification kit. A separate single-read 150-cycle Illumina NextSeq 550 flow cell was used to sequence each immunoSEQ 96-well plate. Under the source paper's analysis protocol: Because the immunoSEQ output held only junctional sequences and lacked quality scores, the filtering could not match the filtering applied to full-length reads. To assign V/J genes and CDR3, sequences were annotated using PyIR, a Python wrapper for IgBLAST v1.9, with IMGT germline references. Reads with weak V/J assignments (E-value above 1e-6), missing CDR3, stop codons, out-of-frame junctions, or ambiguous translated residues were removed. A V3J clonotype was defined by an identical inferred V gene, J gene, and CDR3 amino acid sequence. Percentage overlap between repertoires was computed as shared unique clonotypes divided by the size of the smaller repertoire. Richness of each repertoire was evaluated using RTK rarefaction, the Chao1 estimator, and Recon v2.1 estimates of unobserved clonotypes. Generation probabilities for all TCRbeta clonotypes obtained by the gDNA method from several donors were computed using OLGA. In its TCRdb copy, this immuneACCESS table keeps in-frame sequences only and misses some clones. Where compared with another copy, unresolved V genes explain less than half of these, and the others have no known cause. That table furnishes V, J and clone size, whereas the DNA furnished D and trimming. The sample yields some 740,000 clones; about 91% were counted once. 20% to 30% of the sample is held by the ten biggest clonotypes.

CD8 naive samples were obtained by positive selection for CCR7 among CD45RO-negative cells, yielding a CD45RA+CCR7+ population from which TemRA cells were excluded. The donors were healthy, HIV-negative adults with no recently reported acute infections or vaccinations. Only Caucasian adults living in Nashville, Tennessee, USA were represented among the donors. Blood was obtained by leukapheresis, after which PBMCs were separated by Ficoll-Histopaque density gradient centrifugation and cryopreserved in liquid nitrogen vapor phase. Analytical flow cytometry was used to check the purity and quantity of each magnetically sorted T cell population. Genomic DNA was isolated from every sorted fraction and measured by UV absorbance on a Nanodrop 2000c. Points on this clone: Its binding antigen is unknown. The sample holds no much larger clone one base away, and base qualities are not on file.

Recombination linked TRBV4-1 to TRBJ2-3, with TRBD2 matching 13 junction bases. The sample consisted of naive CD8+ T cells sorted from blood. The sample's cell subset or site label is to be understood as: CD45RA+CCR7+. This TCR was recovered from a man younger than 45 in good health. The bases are TGCGCCAGCAGCTTACAAGGAGGGACTAGCGGGAACACAGATACGCAGTATTTT. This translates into CASSLQGGTSGNTDTQYF.